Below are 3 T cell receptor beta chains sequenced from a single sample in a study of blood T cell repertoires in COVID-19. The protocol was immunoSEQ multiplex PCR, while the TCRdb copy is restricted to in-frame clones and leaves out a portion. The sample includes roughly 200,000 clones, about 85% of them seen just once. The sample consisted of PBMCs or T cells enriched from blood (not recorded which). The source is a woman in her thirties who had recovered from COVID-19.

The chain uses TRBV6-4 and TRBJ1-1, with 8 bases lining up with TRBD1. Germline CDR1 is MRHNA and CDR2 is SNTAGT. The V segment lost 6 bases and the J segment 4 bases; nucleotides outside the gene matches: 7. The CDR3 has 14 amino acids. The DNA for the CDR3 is TGTGCCAGCAGCTCCCGACAGGGGAGCACTGAAGCTTTCTTT. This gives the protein CASSSRQGSTEAFF.

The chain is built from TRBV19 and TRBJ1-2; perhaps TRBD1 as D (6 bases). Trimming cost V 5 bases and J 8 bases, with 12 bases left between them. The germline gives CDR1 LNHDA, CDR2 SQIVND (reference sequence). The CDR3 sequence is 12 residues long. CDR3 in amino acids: CASSSGAKGYTF. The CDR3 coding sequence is TGTGCCAGTAGTTCAGGGGCTAAAGGCTACACCTTC. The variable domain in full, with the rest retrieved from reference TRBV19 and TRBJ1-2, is DGGITQSPKYLFRKEGQNVTLSCEQNLNHDAMYWYRQDPGQGLRLIYYSQIVNDFQKGDIAEGYSVSREKKESFPLTVTSAQKNPTAFYLCASSSGAKGYTFGSGTRLTVV.

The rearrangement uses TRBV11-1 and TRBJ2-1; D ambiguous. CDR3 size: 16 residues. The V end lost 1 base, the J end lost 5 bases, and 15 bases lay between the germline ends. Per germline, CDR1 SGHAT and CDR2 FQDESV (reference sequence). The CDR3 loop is CASSLEVSSGNNEQFF. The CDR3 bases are TGTGCCAGCAGCTTAGAGGTTAGCTCTGGAAACAATGAGCAGTTCTTC.